This T cell receptor (beta chain) was obtained from a study of CD8 T cells in Susac syndrome. Per germline, CDR1 MNHEY and CDR2 SMNVEV (reference sequence). CDR3 size: 15 residues. V lost 2 bases, J lost 0 bases, and 11 bases lay in between. cDNA came from about 0.5 to 1 ug RNA primed by random hexamers. One entry per CDR3 protein results from TCRdb running MiXCR on the immunoSEQ multiplex PCR reads. Of 350,000 to 550,000 distinct CDR3 sequences in the sample, more than 70% were seen once. V is TRBV27 and J is TRBJ2-7, with D possibly being TRBD1 or TRBD2 (5 bases each). This clonotype was obtained from a human donor with multiple sclerosis. Sequences were obtained from CD8+ T cells from PBMCs. CDR3 loop: CASSLARESSYEQYF. The CDR3 DNA reads as TGTGCCAGCAGTTTAGCCAGGGAGAGCTCCTACGAGCAGTACTTC.